This T cell receptor (beta chain) comes out of a study of blood T cell repertoires in COVID-19. About the research overall: PBMCs, B-cell-depleted T cells, or T cells provided the cDNA or gDNA that made up the material.

Sequencing used immunoSEQ multiplex PCR; TCRdb keeps in-frame clones, though not all of them. The sample has about 200,000 clones; 80% to 90% are singletons. The germline gives CDR1 KGHDR, CDR2 SFDVKD. The CDR3 totals 12 residues. V gave up 3 bases and J gave up 8 bases, with 7 bases separating them. The source of this sequence is a man in his fifties or sixties who had recovered from COVID-19. The rearrangement joins TRBV24-1 to TRBJ1-5; D is unclear. What was sequenced was peripheral blood. CDR3 nucleotides: TGTGCCACCAGTGATACTGGAGAGCCCCAGCATTTT. It yields the protein CATSDTGEPQHF.